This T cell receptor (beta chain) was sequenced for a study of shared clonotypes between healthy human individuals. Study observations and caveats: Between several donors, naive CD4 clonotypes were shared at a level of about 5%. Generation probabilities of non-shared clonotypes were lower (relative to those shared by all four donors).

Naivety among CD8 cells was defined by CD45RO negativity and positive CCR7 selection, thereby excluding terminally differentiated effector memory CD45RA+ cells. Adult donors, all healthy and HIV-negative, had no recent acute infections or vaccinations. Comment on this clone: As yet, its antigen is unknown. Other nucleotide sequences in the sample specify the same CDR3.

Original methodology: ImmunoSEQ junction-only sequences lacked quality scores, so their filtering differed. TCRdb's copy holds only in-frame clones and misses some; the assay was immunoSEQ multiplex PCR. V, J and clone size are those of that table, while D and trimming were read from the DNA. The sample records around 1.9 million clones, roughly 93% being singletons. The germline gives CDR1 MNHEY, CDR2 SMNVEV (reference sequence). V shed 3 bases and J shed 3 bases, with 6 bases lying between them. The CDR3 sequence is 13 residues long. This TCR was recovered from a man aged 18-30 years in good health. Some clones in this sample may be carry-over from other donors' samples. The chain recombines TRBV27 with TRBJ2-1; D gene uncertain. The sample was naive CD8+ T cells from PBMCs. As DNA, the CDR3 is TGTGCCAGCAGTTTGGCCATCTACAATGAGCAGTTCTTC. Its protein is CASSLAIYNEQFF.